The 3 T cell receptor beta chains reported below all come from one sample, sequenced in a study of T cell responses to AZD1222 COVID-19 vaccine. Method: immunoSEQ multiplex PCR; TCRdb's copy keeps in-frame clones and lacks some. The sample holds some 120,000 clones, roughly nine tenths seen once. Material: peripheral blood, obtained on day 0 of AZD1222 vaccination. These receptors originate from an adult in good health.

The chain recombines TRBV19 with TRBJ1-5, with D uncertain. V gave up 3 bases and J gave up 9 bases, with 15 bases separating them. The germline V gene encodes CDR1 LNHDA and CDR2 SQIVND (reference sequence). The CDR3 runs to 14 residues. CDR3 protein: CASSIPRSFLPQHF. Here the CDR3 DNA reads TGTGCCAGTAGTATCCCGCGGTCCTTTTTGCCCCAGCATTTT.

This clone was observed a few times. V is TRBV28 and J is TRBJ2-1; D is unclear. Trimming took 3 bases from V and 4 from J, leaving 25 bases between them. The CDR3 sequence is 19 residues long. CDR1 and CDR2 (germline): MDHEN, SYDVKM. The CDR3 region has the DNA TGTGCCAGCAGTTTTCTTTTTAGTCTTCGGCTTGGGGATTACAATGAGCAGTTCTTC. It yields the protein CASSFLFSLRLGDYNEQFF.

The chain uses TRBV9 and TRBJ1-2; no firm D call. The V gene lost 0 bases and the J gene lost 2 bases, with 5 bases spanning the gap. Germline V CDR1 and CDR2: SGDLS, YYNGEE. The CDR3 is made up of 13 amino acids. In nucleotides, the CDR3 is TGTGCCAGCAGCGTAGACGGGAACTATGGCTACACCTTC. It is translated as CASSVDGNYGYTF.